A single T cell receptor beta chain is shown here with its context. The data were taken from a study of blood T cell repertoires in COVID-19. The wider study: PBMCs, B-cell-depleted T cells, or T cells were the source of the cDNA or gDNA that made up the material.

TCRdb's table, derived via immunoSEQ multiplex PCR, lists solely in-frame clones and lacks some. The profile covers hundreds of thousands of clones, with more than 80% appearing a single time and 1.4% to 1.5% taken by the ten largest. This CDR3 is built from 16 residues. V lost 0 bases and J lost 0, with 9 bases in between. The V gene's germline CDR1 is SEHNR and CDR2 FQNEAQ (reference sequence). This TCR was sampled from a woman in her twenties or thirties with active or convalescent COVID-19. The source material was peripheral blood. The V gene is TRBV7-9, the J gene TRBJ2-1; D is possibly TRBD2 (5 bases). CDR3 loop: CASSLALTSSYNEQFF. CDR3 nucleotide sequence: TGTGCCAGCAGCTTAGCACTCACTAGCTCCTACAATGAGCAGTTCTTC.